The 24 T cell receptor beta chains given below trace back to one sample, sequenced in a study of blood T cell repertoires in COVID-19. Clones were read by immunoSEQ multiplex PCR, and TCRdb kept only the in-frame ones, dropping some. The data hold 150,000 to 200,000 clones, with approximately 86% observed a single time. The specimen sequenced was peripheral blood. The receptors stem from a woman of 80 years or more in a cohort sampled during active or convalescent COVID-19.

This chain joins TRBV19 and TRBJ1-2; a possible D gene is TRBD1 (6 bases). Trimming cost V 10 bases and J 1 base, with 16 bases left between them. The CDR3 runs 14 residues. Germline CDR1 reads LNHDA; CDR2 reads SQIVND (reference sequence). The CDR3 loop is CATSREGDNYGYTF. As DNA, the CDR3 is TGTGCCACCTCTAGGGAGGGGGATAACTATGGCTACACCTTC.

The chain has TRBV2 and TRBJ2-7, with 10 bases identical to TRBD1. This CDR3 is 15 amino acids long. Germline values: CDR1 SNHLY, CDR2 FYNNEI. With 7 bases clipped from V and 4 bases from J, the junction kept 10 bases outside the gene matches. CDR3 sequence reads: CASNRGQGVYYEQYF. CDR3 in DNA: TGTGCCAGCAATCGCGGACAGGGGGTATATTACGAGCAGTACTTC.

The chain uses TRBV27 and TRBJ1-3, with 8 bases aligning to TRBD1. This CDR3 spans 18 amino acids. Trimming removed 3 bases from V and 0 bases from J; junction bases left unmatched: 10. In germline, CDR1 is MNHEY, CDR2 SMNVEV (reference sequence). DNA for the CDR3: TGTGCCAGCAGTTTCCCCAGGACAGGGCGGGACTCTGGAAACACCATATATTTT. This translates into CASSFPRTGRDSGNTIYF.

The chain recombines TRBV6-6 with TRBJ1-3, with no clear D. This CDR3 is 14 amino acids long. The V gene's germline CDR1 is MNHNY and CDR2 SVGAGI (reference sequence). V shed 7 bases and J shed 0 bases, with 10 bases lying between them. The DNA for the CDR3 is TGTGCCAGCACCAACGACATCTCTGGAAACACCATATATTTT. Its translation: CASTNDISGNTIYF.

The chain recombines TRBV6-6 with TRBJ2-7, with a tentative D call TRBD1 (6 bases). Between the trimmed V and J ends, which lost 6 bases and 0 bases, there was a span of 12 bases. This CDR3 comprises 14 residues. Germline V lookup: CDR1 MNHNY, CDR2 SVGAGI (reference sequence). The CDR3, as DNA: TGTGCCAGCAGCAATTCGGACAGCTCCTACGAGCAGTACGTC. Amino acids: CASSNSDSSYEQYV.

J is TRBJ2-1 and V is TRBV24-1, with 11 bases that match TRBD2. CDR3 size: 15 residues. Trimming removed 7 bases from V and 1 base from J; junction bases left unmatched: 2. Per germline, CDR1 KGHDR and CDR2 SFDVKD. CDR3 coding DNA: TGTGCCACCAGGGCTAGCGGGGGGTCCTACAATGAGCAGTTCTTC. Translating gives CATRASGGSYNEQFF.

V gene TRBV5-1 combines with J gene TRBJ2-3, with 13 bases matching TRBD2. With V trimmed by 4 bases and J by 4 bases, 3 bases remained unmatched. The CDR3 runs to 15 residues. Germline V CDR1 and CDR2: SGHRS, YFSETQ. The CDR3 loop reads CASSLLAGGPDTQYF. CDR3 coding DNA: TGCGCCAGCAGCCTACTAGCGGGAGGGCCAGATACGCAGTATTTT.

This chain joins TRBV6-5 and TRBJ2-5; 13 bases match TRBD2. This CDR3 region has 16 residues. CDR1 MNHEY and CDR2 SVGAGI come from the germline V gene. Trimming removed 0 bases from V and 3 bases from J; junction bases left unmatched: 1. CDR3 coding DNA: TGTGCCAGCAGTTACTCCGGGACTAGCGGGAAAGAGACCCAGTACTTC. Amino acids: CASSYSGTSGKETQYF.

The chain's CDR3 is CASSHRGNEKLFF. In DNA, the CDR3 is TGTGCCAGCTCACATCGAGGGAATGAAAAACTGTTTTTT. The J gene is TRBJ1-4, the V gene TRBV18; D is ambiguous. The CDR3 runs to 13 residues. Looked up from germline, CDR1 is KGHSH and CDR2 is LQKENI. V lost 4 bases, J lost 5 bases, and 8 bases lay in between.

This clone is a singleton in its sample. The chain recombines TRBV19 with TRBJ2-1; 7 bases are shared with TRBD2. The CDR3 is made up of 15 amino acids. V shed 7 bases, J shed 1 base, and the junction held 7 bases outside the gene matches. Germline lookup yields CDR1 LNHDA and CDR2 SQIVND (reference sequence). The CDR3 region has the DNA TGTGCCAGTATTGATGGCGGGAGATCCTACAATGAGCAGTTCTTC. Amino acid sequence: CASIDGGRSYNEQFF.

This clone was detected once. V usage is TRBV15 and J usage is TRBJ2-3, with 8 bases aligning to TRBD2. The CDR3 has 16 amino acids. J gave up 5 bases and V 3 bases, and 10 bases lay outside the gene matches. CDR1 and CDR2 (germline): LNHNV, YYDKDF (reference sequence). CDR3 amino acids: CATSSAGTSKQDTQYF. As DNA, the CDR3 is TGTGCCACCAGCAGTGCCGGGACTAGTAAACAAGATACGCAGTATTTT.

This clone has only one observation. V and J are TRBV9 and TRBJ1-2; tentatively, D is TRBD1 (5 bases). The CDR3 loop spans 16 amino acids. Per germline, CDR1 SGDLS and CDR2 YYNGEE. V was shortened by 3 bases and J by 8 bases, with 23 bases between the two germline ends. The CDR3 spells CASSAGWNWVGSGYTF. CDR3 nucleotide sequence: TGTGCCAGCAGCGCAGGGTGGAATTGGGTAGGGTCCGGCTACACCTTC.

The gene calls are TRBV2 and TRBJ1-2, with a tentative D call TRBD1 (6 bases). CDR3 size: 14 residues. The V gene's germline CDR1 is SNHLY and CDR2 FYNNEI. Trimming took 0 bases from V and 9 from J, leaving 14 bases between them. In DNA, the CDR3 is TGTGCCAGCAGTGAAGCTTTCGGGACAAGGAGCTACACCTTC. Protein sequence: CASSEAFGTRSYTF.

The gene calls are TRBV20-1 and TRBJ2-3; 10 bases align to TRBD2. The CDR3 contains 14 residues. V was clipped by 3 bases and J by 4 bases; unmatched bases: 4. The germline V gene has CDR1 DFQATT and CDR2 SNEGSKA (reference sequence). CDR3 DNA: TGCAGTGCTAGTGGGCTAGCGGGAGCAGATACGCAGTATTTT. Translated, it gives CSASGLAGADTQYF.

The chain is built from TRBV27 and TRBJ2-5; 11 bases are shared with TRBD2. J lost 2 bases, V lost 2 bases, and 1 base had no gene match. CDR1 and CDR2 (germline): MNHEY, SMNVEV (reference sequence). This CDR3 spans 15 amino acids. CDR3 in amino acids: CASSLGTSGQETQYF. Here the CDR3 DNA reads TGTGCCAGCAGTTTAGGGACTAGCGGACAAGAGACCCAGTACTTC.

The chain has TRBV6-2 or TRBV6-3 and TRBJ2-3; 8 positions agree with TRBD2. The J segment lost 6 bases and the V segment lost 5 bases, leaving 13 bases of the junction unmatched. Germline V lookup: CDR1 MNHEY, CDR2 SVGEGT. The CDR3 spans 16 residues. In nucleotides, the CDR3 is TGTGCCAGCAGTCCCCCGAGCGGGGGCAGAGGTGATACGCAGTATTTT. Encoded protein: CASSPPSGGRGDTQYF.

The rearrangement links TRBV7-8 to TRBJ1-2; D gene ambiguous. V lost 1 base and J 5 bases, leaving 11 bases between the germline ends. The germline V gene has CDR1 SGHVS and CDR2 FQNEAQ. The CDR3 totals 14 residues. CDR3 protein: CASSLEEARYGYTF. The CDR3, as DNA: TGTGCCAGCAGCTTAGAGGAGGCACGGTATGGCTACACCTTC.

The CDR3 DNA follows: TGTGCCAGCAGCGTAGATGCTGGAGGGAGGACTGAGCAGTTCTTC. Amino acid sequence: CASSVDAGGRTEQFF. V usage is TRBV9 and J usage is TRBJ2-1; D may be TRBD2 (6 bases). CDR1 is SGDLS, CDR2 YYNGEE, per germline. The CDR3 contains 15 residues. V shed 0 bases and J shed 9 bases, with 16 bases lying between them.

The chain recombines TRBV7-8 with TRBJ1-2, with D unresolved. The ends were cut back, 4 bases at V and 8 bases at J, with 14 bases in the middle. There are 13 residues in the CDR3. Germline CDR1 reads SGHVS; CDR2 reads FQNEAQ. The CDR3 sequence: CASSWVRLRGYTF. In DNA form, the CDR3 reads TGTGCCAGCAGCTGGGTCAGGTTAAGGGGCTACACCTTC.

The CDR3 region has the DNA TGCAGCGCCCAGGTAGCAGGGTCGGGTCAGCCCCAGCATTTT. Its protein product is CSAQVAGSGQPQHF. V and J are TRBV29-1 and TRBJ1-5, with a weak D call TRBD1 (5 bases). Germline CDR1 SQVTM, CDR2 ANQGSEA. The V and J ends lost 7 bases and 6 bases respectively, with 19 bases between them. The CDR3 consists of 14 residues.

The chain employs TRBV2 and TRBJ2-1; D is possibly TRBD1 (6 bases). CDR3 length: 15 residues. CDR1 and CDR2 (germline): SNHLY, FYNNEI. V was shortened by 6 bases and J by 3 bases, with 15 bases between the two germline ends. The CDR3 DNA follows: TGTGCCAGCAGCACAACAGGGTCAATCTACAATGAGCAGTTCTTC. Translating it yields CASSTTGSIYNEQFF.

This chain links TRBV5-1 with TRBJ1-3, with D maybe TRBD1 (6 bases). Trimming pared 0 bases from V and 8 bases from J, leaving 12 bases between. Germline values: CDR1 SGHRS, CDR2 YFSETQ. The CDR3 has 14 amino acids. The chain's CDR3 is CASSLDREGDTIYF. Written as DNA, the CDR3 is TGCGCCAGCAGCTTGGACAGGGAAGGGGACACCATATATTTT.

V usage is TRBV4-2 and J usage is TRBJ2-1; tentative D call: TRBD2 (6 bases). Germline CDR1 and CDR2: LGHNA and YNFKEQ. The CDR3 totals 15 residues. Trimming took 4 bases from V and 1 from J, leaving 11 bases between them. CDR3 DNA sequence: TGTGCCAGCAGCCTGCGACTAGATTCCTACAATGAGCAGTTCTTC. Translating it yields CASSLRLDSYNEQFF.

The CDR3 DNA reads TGTGCTAGTGCCCCCGGAGGAAATCAGCCCCAGCATTTT. It translates to CASAPGGNQPQHF. The chain links TRBV12-5 to TRBJ1-5; D remains unclear. Germline values: CDR1 LGHNT, CDR2 FRNRAP. CDR3 size: 13 residues. Trimming stripped 7 bases from V and 4 bases from J, with 11 bases between.